This TCR beta chain appears in the sequencing data of a study of blood T cells in healthy people across ages. On this clonotype: Its antigen remains unidentified.

Primed by a sample-barcoded 5' primer and a J-beta primer mix, a second PCR proceeded for roughly 6 to 12 cycles. In TCRdb, the 5' RACE reads were re-called with MiXCR into one record per CDR3 protein. The table shows more than 650,000 distinct CDR3 sequences, with 22% occurring only once. Study observations and caveats: Unknown CMV status may confound age-related changes in expanded clones.

Sequencing was done on a sample of blood. This TCR was recovered from a man between 65 and 80 years old in good health.

The CDR3 reads CASSPDRTANYGYTF. As DNA, the CDR3 is TGTGCCAGCAGCCCGGACAGAACAGCTAACTATGGCTACACCTTC. The chain uses TRBV4-2 and TRBJ1-2; TRBD1 is a possible D gene (6 bases). Trimming shortened V by 4 bases and J by 0 bases, and 12 bases separated the two germline ends. CDR1 and CDR2 from the germline V gene are LGHNA and YNFKEQ. The CDR3 runs to 15 residues.